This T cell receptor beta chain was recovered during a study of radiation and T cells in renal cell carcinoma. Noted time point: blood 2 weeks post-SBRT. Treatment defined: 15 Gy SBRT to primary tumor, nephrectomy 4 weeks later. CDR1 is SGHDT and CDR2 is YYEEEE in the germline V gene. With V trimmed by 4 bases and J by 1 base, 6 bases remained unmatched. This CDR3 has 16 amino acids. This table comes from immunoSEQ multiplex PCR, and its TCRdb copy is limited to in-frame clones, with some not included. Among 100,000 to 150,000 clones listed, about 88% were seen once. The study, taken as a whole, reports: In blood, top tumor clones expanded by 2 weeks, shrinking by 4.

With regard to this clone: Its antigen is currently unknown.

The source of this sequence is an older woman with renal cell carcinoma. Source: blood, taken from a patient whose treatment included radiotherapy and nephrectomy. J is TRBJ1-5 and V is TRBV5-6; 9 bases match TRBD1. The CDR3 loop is CASSTGTGRSNQPQHF. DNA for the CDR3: TGTGCCAGCAGCACAGGGACAGGGAGGAGCAATCAGCCCCAGCATTTT.